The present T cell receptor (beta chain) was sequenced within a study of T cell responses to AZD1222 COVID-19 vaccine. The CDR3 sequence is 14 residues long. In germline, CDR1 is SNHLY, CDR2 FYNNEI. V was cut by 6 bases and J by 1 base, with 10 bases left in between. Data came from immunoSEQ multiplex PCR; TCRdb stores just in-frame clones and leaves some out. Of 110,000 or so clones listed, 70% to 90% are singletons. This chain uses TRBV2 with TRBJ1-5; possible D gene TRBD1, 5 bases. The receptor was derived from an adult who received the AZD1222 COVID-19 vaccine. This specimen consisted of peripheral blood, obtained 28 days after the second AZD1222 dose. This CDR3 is CASRPGLSNQPQHF. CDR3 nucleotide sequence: TGTGCCAGCAGGCCGGGACTCAGCAATCAGCCCCAGCATTTT.